The clone carrying this T cell receptor beta chain was seen just once. These data belong to a study of OX40 agonist ivuxolimab in advanced cancers. Overall study context: Antecedent anti-PD-1, anti-PD-L1 or anti-CTLA-4 therapy was permissible, with around 41% having received some.

Blood specimens came from baseline, cycle 4 day 1, and cycle 7 day 1. The CDR3 loop spans 16 amino acids. The V gene lost 2 bases and the J gene lost 4 bases, with 15 bases spanning the gap. Germline CDR1 SGHNT, CDR2 YYREEE (reference sequence). The assay was immunoSEQ multiplex PCR, and TCRdb's table has in-frame clones only and misses some. Of tens of thousands of clones in the sample, approximately 80% were seen once. The sequencing used CD4+ or CD8+ T cells sorted from blood, collected in a trial of the OX40 agonist ivuxolimab. V and J are TRBV5-4 and TRBJ2-2; D is perhaps TRBD2 (6 bases). This receptor was taken from an adult with an advanced solid tumor such as melanoma, head and neck, liver or kidney cancer. This CDR3 is CASSFQRGGGTGELFF. In nucleotides, the CDR3 is TGTGCCAGCAGCTTCCAAAGGGGAGGAGGCACCGGGGAGCTGTTTTTT.